This entry lists 16 T cell receptor beta chains sequenced from one sample in a study of blood T cell repertoires in COVID-19. This table comes from immunoSEQ multiplex PCR, and its TCRdb copy is limited to in-frame clones, with some not included. The sample records over 200,000 clones, nearly 90% being singletons. Sequences were obtained from PBMCs or T cells enriched from blood (not recorded which). The source is a man aged 25-45 years who had recovered from COVID-19.

This chain connects TRBV6-6 to TRBJ2-5, with D perhaps TRBD2 (5 bases). There are 17 residues in the CDR3. The V end was cut by 5 bases, the J end by 5 bases, with 24 bases between. In germline, CDR1 is MNHNY, CDR2 SVGAGI (reference sequence). This chain's CDR3 is CASSPPVAVGEIETQYF. The CDR3, as DNA: TGTGCCAGCAGTCCGCCGGTTGCTGTGGGAGAGATTGAGACCCAGTACTTC.

The chain joins TRBV7-2 to TRBJ2-1; 11 nucleotides agree with TRBD2. CDR3 length: 20 residues. Germline loops: CDR1 SGHTA, CDR2 FQGNSA. Germline trimming cut 0 bases from V and 1 base from J; bases unmatched to any gene: 11. Here the CDR3 reads CASSLAHLAGGRRSYNEQFF. CDR3 nucleotide sequence: TGTGCCAGCAGCTTAGCTCACCTAGCGGGAGGACGACGGTCCTACAATGAGCAGTTCTTC.

The CDR3 loop is CASSQVGLAGHEQYF. In DNA form, the CDR3 reads TGTGCCAGCAGCCAAGTTGGGCTAGCGGGCCACGAGCAGTACTTC. This chain uses TRBV3-1 (or the pseudogene TRBV3-2) with TRBJ2-7; TRBD2 aligns across 8 bases. The germline V gene has CDR1 LGHDT and CDR2 YNNKEL (reference sequence). V was pared by 1 base and J by 5 bases, with 7 bases of the junction left unmatched. The CDR3 is made up of 15 amino acids.

The rearrangement links TRBV11-2 to TRBJ2-7, with 11 bases that match TRBD1. Germline CDR1 and CDR2: SGHAT and FQNNGV. The trim removed 4 bases at V and 5 bases at J, leaving 7 bases unmatched. This CDR3 has 15 amino acids. CDR3 nucleotides: TGTGCCAGCAGCTCGGTCGGGGACAGGGGGGACGAGCAGTACTTC. It codes for CASSSVGDRGDEQYF.

The chain carries TRBV18 and TRBJ2-1, with D hard to call. The V end was cut by 4 bases, the J end by 6 bases, with 10 bases between. CDR1 and CDR2 from the germline V gene are KGHSH and LQKENI. The CDR3 extends over 13 amino acids. The CDR3 here is CASSRAPGNEQFF. The CDR3 nucleotides read TGTGCCAGCTCACGGGCCCCAGGCAATGAGCAGTTCTTC.

V gene TRBV7-8 combines with J gene TRBJ1-5; no firm D call. V was trimmed by 5 bases and J by 5 bases, leaving 10 bases between them. CDR1 and CDR2 from the germline V gene are SGHVS and FQNEAQ. This CDR3 region has 13 residues. The CDR3 region has the DNA TGTGCCAGCAGCCCCAACAACGATCAGCCCCAGCATTTT. This codes for CASSPNNDQPQHF.

This rearrangement joins TRBV4-2 to TRBJ2-2; possible D gene TRBD1, 6 bases. Looked up from germline, CDR1 is LGHNA and CDR2 is YNFKEQ. V dropped 4 bases and J dropped 4 bases, with 19 bases sitting between them. The CDR3 consists of 17 residues. CDR3 loop: CASSRTGRRDGTGELFF. The CDR3 region has the DNA TGTGCCAGCAGCCGAACAGGGCGGAGAGATGGCACCGGGGAGCTGTTTTTT.

The chain couples TRBV3-1 (or the pseudogene TRBV3-2) to TRBJ1-4; D is possibly TRBD1 (6 bases). Germline V gives CDR1 LGHDT, CDR2 YNNKEL (reference sequence). Trimming took off 3 bases at V and 5 bases at J, with 13 bases between the two ends. CDR3 size: 15 residues. CDR3 DNA sequence: TGTGCCAGCAGCCAGGGGGCTGGGGGCAATGAAAAACTGTTTTTT. Translating gives CASSQGAGGNEKLFF.

The rearrangement joins TRBV6-5 to TRBJ2-1; D is ambiguous. The germline V and J ends were trimmed by 0 bases and 4 bases, with 10 bases remaining between them. The germline V gene has CDR1 MNHEY and CDR2 SVGAGI. CDR3 length equals 15 residues. The CDR3 DNA reads as TGTGCCAGCAGTTACTCGTTTGAGATTTACAATGAGCAGTTCTTC. It encodes CASSYSFEIYNEQFF.

The chain combines TRBV24-1 with TRBJ1-2, with 9 bases matching TRBD1. V was clipped by 4 bases and J by 5 bases; unmatched bases: 7. This CDR3 is built from 15 residues. Germline CDR1 is KGHDR and CDR2 is SFDVKD. The CDR3 region has the DNA TGTGCCACCAGTGACCCGGGACAGGGCCCTTATGGCTACACCTTC. It yields the protein CATSDPGQGPYGYTF.

The chain uses TRBV7-9 and TRBJ1-4; 8 nucleotides match TRBD1. This CDR3 spans 14 amino acids. J gave up 4 bases and V 5 bases, and 3 bases lay outside the gene matches. Germline CDR1 reads SEHNR; CDR2 reads FQNEAQ (reference sequence). The CDR3: CASSTGGFNEKLFF. Written as DNA, the CDR3 is TGTGCCAGCAGCACAGGGGGGTTTAATGAAAAACTGTTTTTT. Together with reference TRBV7-9 and TRBJ1-4, the CDR3 gives the full variable domain: DTGVSQNPRHKITKRGQNVTFRCDPISEHNRLYWYRQTLGQGPEFLTYFQNEAQLEKSRLLSDRFSAERPKGSFSTLEIQRTEQGDSAMYLCASSTGGFNEKLFFGSGTQLSVL.

The chain links TRBV15 to TRBJ2-1, with 12 bases fitting TRBD2. Germline V lookup: CDR1 LNHNV, CDR2 YYDKDF (reference sequence). The CDR3 loop spans 17 amino acids. Germline trimming cut 2 bases from V and 7 bases from J; bases unmatched to any gene: 9. This chain's CDR3 is CATSRLRTSGMWNEQFF. The CDR3 DNA is TGTGCCACCAGCAGACTTCGGACTAGCGGGATGTGGAATGAGCAGTTCTTC.

The V call is TRBV27, the J call TRBJ2-7; no clear D gene. The CDR3 is 15 amino acids. Trimming took off 7 bases at V and 4 bases at J, with 20 bases between the two ends. Per the germline V gene, CDR1 is MNHEY and CDR2 is SMNVEV (reference sequence). For the CDR3, the DNA is TGTGCCAGCAAGGAGCCTTCACAAAGATCTTACGAGCAGTACTTC. Encoded protein: CASKEPSQRSYEQYF.

The V gene is TRBV6-2 or TRBV6-3, the J gene TRBJ1-6; unclear D gene. The ends were cut back, 2 bases at V and 0 bases at J, with 14 bases in the middle. CDR1 MNHEY and CDR2 SVGEGT come from the germline V gene. CDR3 length equals 18 residues. CDR3 coding DNA: TGTGCCAGCAGTTACACGGGAAAACTGAGCTCCTATAATTCACCCCTCCACTTT. Protein product: CASSYTGKLSSYNSPLHF.

The gene calls are TRBV7-2 and TRBJ2-3; 7 nucleotides align to TRBD2. Germline V gene sequence: CDR1 SGHTA, CDR2 FQGNSA. The CDR3 consists of 14 residues. Trimming at V came to 4 bases and at J to 6 bases, leaving 7 bases not matched to a gene. The CDR3 DNA reads TGTGCCAGCAGCTCCATCTCGCGGGGGGATACGCAGTATTTT. Its protein is CASSSISRGDTQYF.

This clone has just a few counts. The chain combines TRBV4-1 with TRBJ2-5; a weak D match, TRBD2 (5 bases). The CDR3 is made up of 14 amino acids. Trimming pared 4 bases from V and 2 bases from J, leaving 11 bases between. CDR1 and CDR2 (germline): MGHRA, YSYEKL. CDR3 protein: CASSRSGKQETQYF. CDR3 sequence (DNA): TGCGCCAGCAGCCGGAGCGGTAAACAAGAGACCCAGTACTTC.